One and the same sample provided the 26 T cell receptor beta chains below, sequenced in a study of T-cell memory formation after mild COVID-19. TCRdb called the 5' RACE reads again in MiXCR, with one record for every CDR3 protein. Here the sample spans approximately 560,000 distinct CDR3 sequences, 15% to 20% being singletons. The sequenced sample was PBMCs or a T cell subset sorted from them (not recorded which). Receptors were obtained from an adult woman who had mild COVID-19 (a few samples of this study predate the infection). Cell type and time point are not known.

This clonotype was seen more than once but under ten times. The rearrangement uses TRBV5-1 and TRBJ1-1; tentative D call: TRBD1 (5 bases). CDR1 is SGHRS, CDR2 YFSETQ, per germline. The CDR3 spans 14 residues. Trimming shortened V by 2 bases and J by 5 bases, and 13 bases separated the two germline ends. CDR3 in amino acids: CASSFREVETEAFF. The CDR3 DNA sequence: TGCGCCAGCAGCTTCAGGGAAGTGGAAACTGAAGCTTTCTTT.

This clonotype was seen a handful of times. As DNA, the CDR3 is TGTGCCAGCAGTGCCCGGGGCGGGGAGCTGTTTTTT. This encodes CASSARGGELFF. This sequence joins TRBV12-3 or TRBV12-4 and TRBJ2-2; weak D call: TRBD2 (5 bases). The CDR3 is 12 amino acids. The V and J ends lost 5 bases and 7 bases respectively, with 8 bases between them.

The J gene is TRBJ2-7, the V gene TRBV5-1, with a tentative D call TRBD2 (5 bases). CDR1 and CDR2 (germline): SGHRS, YFSETQ. The CDR3 loop spans 15 amino acids. The germline V and J ends were trimmed by 8 bases and 0 bases, with 18 bases remaining between them. CDR3 region: CASRLVTGSSYEQYF. For the CDR3, the DNA is TGCGCCAGTCGCTTGGTTACGGGAAGCTCCTACGAGCAGTACTTC.

This clonotype was observed many times. V usage is TRBV7-9 and J usage is TRBJ2-1, with TRBD2 matching 9 bases. This CDR3 spans 14 amino acids. Trimming took 0 bases from V and 7 from J; bases not matched to a gene: 1. Germline V gene data show CDR1 as SEHNR and CDR2 as FQNEAQ (reference sequence). The CDR3 coding sequence is TGTGCCAGCAGCTTAGCCCTAGCGGGAAATGAGCAGTTCTTC. The encoded protein is CASSLALAGNEQFF. Together with reference TRBV7-9 and TRBJ2-1, the CDR3 gives the full variable domain: DTGVSQNPRHKITKRGQNVTFRCDPISEHNRLYWYRQTLGQGPEFLTYFQNEAQLEKSRLLSDRFSAERPKGSFSTLEIQRTEQGDSAMYLCASSLALAGNEQFFGPGTRLTVL.

This clonotype has a count of ten or more. The chain employs TRBV5-6 and TRBJ1-1, with a tentative D call TRBD1 (5 bases). V was pared by 3 bases and J by 2 bases, with 11 bases between. The V gene's germline CDR1 is SGHDT and CDR2 YYEEEE. CDR3 length: 14 residues. CDR3 sequence: CASSYSGVNTEAFF. The CDR3 DNA sequence: TGTGCCAGCAGCTATTCGGGGGTAAACACTGAAGCTTTCTTT.

V is TRBV7-2 and J is TRBJ2-2; no firm D call. Germline CDR1 SGHTA, CDR2 FQGNSA. This CDR3 contains 13 residues. Trimming cost V 2 bases and J 8 bases, with 9 bases left between them. DNA for the CDR3: TGTGCCAGCAGCTTAATCCATGGGGGGGAGCTGTTTTTT. The encoded protein is CASSLIHGGELFF.

This clonotype has just a few counts. The V gene is TRBV11-1, the J gene TRBJ1-6; 8 bases match TRBD1. V lost 6 bases to trimming and J lost 7 bases; unmatched junction nucleotides: 2. Per germline, CDR1 SGHAT and CDR2 FQDESV (reference sequence). This CDR3 comprises 13 residues. The CDR3 region has the DNA TGTGCCAGCAGGACAGGGGTGAATTCACCCCTCCACTTT. Translated: CASRTGVNSPLHF.

This clonotype was seen many times. The gene calls are TRBV20-1 and TRBJ2-2; D is ambiguous. Per germline, CDR1 DFQATT and CDR2 SNEGSKA (reference sequence). Deletions cut 5 bases from V and 4 bases from J, with 11 bases between. This CDR3 has 13 residues. CDR3 in DNA: TGCAGTGCTGTAGACTCACTCACCGGGGAGCTGTTTTTT. It codes for CSAVDSLTGELFF.

This clonotype has a count of ten or more. The chain combines TRBV4-2 with TRBJ1-1; D perhaps matches TRBD1 (6 bases). Trimming pared 0 bases from V and 5 bases from J, leaving 16 bases between. The CDR3 contains 16 residues. The germline V gene encodes CDR1 LGHNA and CDR2 YNFKEQ. For the CDR3, the DNA is TGTGCCAGCAGCCAAGAGTTGGTAGGGGGTATGACTGAAGCTTTCTTT. This gives the protein CASSQELVGGMTEAFF.

A few counts support this clonotype. The CDR3 nucleotides read TGTGCCAGCAGAAACAGGGGGCTTACTGAAGCTTTCTTT. It encodes CASRNRGLTEAFF. The V call is TRBV5-5, the J call TRBJ1-1; 9 positions agree with TRBD1. V shed 5 bases, J shed 5 bases, and the junction held 4 bases outside the gene matches. The CDR3 is 13 residues long. Per the germline V gene, CDR1 is SGHKS and CDR2 is YYEKEE (reference sequence).

This chain links TRBV20-1 with TRBJ2-1; 7 nucleotides match TRBD2. The junction had 7 bases not matched to a gene; V was cut back by 5 bases and J by 9 bases. Germline assignment: CDR1 DFQATT and CDR2 SNEGSKA (reference sequence). CDR3 length: 12 residues. Written as DNA, the CDR3 is TGCAGTGCTCTCCCCACTAGCGTTGAGCAGTTCTTC. Protein: CSALPTSVEQFF.

The V call is TRBV3-1, the J call TRBJ2-4, with TRBD1 matching over 7 bases. This CDR3 is 16 amino acids long. Germline V gives CDR1 LGHDT, CDR2 YNNKEL (reference sequence). With V trimmed by 2 bases and J by 0 bases, 4 bases remained unmatched. CDR3 sequence reads: CASSQWGQLAKNIQYF. In DNA, the CDR3 is TGTGCCAGCAGCCAATGGGGACAGCTAGCCAAAAACATTCAGTACTTC.

This chain uses TRBV7-9 with TRBJ2-1; D unresolved. The CDR3 loop spans 13 amino acids. Germline CDR1 is SEHNR and CDR2 is FQNEAQ (reference sequence). V lost 8 bases and J 3 bases, leaving 11 bases between the germline ends. The CDR3 loop is CASSMQIYNEQFF. CDR3 DNA: TGTGCCAGCTCAATGCAGATCTACAATGAGCAGTTCTTC.

The chain recombines TRBV6-2 or TRBV6-3 with TRBJ2-2; the match to TRBD2 covers 8 bases. The CDR3 extends over 16 amino acids. V gave up 6 bases and J gave up 0 bases; unmatched junction bases: 6. Germline loops: CDR1 MNHEY, CDR2 SVGEGT. The CDR3 region is CASSTAGLANTGELFF. CDR3 DNA sequence: TGTGCCAGCAGCACTGCGGGACTAGCGAACACCGGGGAGCTGTTTTTT.

The chain uses TRBV18 and TRBJ1-2; D call uncertain. Trimming removed 4 bases at V and 6 bases at J, with 15 bases between. The germline gives CDR1 KGHSH, CDR2 LQKENI. The CDR3 covers 14 residues. The CDR3 DNA reads TGTGCCAGCTCACTAGCATGGACCCCGGATGGCTACACCTTC. Amino acid sequence: CASSLAWTPDGYTF.

This clonotype was counted between two and nine times. The chain uses TRBV20-1 and TRBJ2-3; perhaps TRBD2 as D (6 bases). Per the germline V gene, CDR1 is DFQATT and CDR2 is SNEGSKA (reference sequence). The CDR3 totals 15 residues. V lost 3 bases and J lost 0, with 13 bases in between. This CDR3 reads CSASLAAPSTDTQYF. CDR3 DNA sequence: TGCAGTGCTAGTTTAGCGGCACCTAGCACAGATACGCAGTATTTT.

This clonotype has just a few counts. V and J are TRBV27 and TRBJ1-1; D ambiguous. Trimming pared 2 bases from V and 8 bases from J, leaving 12 bases between. The V gene's germline CDR1 is MNHEY and CDR2 SMNVEV (reference sequence). This CDR3 has 13 amino acids. CDR3 in amino acids: CASSLMGRGEAFF. Here the CDR3 DNA reads TGTGCCAGCAGTTTAATGGGTCGAGGAGAAGCTTTCTTT.

The chain joins TRBV7-3 to TRBJ1-3; a possible D gene is TRBD1 (6 bases). The CDR3 is made up of 13 amino acids. Trimming stripped 6 bases from V and 3 bases from J, with 9 bases between. CDR1 is SGHTA, CDR2 FQGTGA, per germline. The CDR3 bases are TGTGCCAGCAGAGGGACAAATGGAAACACCATATATTTT. Protein product: CASRGTNGNTIYF. The full variable domain, rest sourced from reference TRBV7-3 and TRBJ1-3, is GAGVSQTPSNKVTEKGKYVELRCDPISGHTALYWYRQSLGQGPEFLIYFQGTGAADDSGLPNDRFFAVRPEGSVSTLKIQRTERGDSAVYLCASRGTNGNTIYFGEGSWLTVV.

This clonotype appeared a few times. The chain uses TRBV5-5 and TRBJ1-1; the D gene is possibly TRBD1 (6 bases). CDR1 is SGHKS and CDR2 is YYEKEE in the germline V gene (reference sequence). V lost 2 bases and J 6 bases, leaving 11 bases between the germline ends. This CDR3 region has 13 residues. As DNA, the CDR3 is TGTGCCAGCAGCTTACAGGGTTCTCCTGAAGCTTTCTTT. It translates to CASSLQGSPEAFF.

The J gene is TRBJ1-2, the V gene TRBV3-1, with D unclear. Between the trimmed V and J ends, which lost 5 bases and 0 bases, there was a span of 13 bases. CDR1 and CDR2 from the germline V gene are LGHDT and YNNKEL (reference sequence). This CDR3 spans 15 amino acids. The CDR3 DNA reads TGTGCCAGCAGCGAACACAGCAAGTCTAACTATGGCTACACCTTC. As protein: CASSEHSKSNYGYTF.

This clonotype was counted many times. The gene calls are TRBV7-8 and TRBJ2-7, with D tentatively TRBD1 (6 bases). In germline, CDR1 is SGHVS, CDR2 FQNEAQ. This CDR3 region has 13 residues. Trimming left V 2 bases short and J 3 bases short, with 8 bases between. The CDR3 region is CASSLTGFYEQYF. Written as DNA, the CDR3 is TGTGCCAGCAGCTTAACAGGGTTCTACGAGCAGTACTTC.

This clonotype was counted a few times. The chain employs TRBV30 and TRBJ2-1; 11 positions agree with TRBD2. There are 13 residues in the CDR3. CDR1 GTSNPN and CDR2 SVGIG come from the germline V gene (reference sequence). J gave up 8 bases and V 2 bases, and 2 bases lay outside the gene matches. The CDR3 spells CAWSMGLADEQFF. The CDR3 bases are TGTGCCTGGAGTATGGGACTAGCGGATGAGCAGTTCTTC.

The chain couples TRBV20-1 to TRBJ2-1; 7 nucleotides agree with TRBD1. Germline CDR1 is DFQATT and CDR2 is SNEGSKA (reference sequence). After removal of 4 bases from V and 8 bases from J, the junction contained 14 bases not matched to a gene. This CDR3 is built from 15 residues. DNA for the CDR3: TGCAGTGCTACCCCCAGGGGGACCATCGGGGATGAGCAGTTCTTC. Amino acids: CSATPRGTIGDEQFF.

This sequence joins TRBV3-1 and TRBJ2-1, with TRBD1 matching 11 bases. CDR1 is LGHDT, CDR2 YNNKEL, per germline (reference sequence). Losses at the gene ends were 4 bases for V and 8 bases for J; bases not matched to a gene: 4. This CDR3 comprises 14 residues. This CDR3 is CASSLRDRGYEQFF. The CDR3 DNA sequence: TGTGCCAGCAGCCTCCGGGACAGGGGGTATGAGCAGTTCTTC.

V and J are TRBV19 and TRBJ1-1; 9 nucleotides match TRBD1. CDR1 and CDR2 (germline): LNHDA, SQIVND (reference sequence). CDR3 size: 14 residues. The V gene end was trimmed by 8 bases and the J gene end by 8 bases; junction bases not matched to a gene: 12. The CDR3 DNA reads as TGTGCCAGTCATTTGACAGGGGGATATACAGAAGCTTTCTTT. Translation gives CASHLTGGYTEAFF.

The chain employs TRBV9 and TRBJ2-1; D may match TRBD1 or TRBD2 (5 bases each). CDR3 length equals 15 residues. The germline V gene encodes CDR1 SGDLS and CDR2 YYNGEE. V lost 4 bases, J lost 0 bases, and 11 bases lay in between. In DNA, the CDR3 is TGTGCCAGCAGCACCGGGACCACCTCCTACAATGAGCAGTTCTTC. Translated, it gives CASSTGTTSYNEQFF.